The clone carrying this T cell receptor (beta chain) showed up just a few times. The sample belongs to a study of molecular identifiers for immune sequencing clone quantification. Germline V gives CDR1 LNHDA, CDR2 SQIVND (reference sequence). Trimming removed 7 bases at V and 4 bases at J, with 10 bases between. CDR3 length: 12 residues. Using its own MiXCR run on the PCR reads, TCRdb lists one record per CDR3 protein. The data hold some 97,000 distinct CDR3 sequences, with less than 25% observed a single time. J is TRBJ1-2 and V is TRBV19; unclear D gene. Sequencing input: naive CD8+ T cells from blood, with Jurkat cell RNA spiked in. As to subset: FACS-sorted CD8+CD4-CCR7+CD45RA+ naive T cells. The TCR comes from a human donor in good health. Some libraries in this study had Jurkat cell RNA spiked in. The DNA for the CDR3 is TGTGCCAGTAAGGTTCCAGGCTATGGCTACACCTTC. It codes for CASKVPGYGYTF.